These 27 T cell receptor beta chains were all obtained from the same sample, sequenced in a study of T cell responses to AZD1222 COVID-19 vaccine. TCRdb keeps only in-frame clones here, not all; method: immunoSEQ multiplex PCR. The sample carries over 150,000 clones, 80% to 90% recorded once. This sample comprised peripheral blood, obtained on day 0 of AZD1222 vaccination. The receptors derive from an adult in good health.

The CDR3 bases are TGTGCCAGCAGCCCCGACAGGGTAAGCGGCGAGCAGTACGTC. Translated: CASSPDRVSGEQYV. This chain links TRBV7-2 with TRBJ2-7; TRBD1 aligns across 7 bases. V was pared by 5 bases and J by 6 bases, with 10 bases of the junction left unmatched. The CDR3 contains 14 residues. CDR1 and CDR2 (germline): SGHTA, FQGNSA.

The rearrangement links TRBV7-8 to TRBJ1-5; TRBD1 agrees at 12 bases. V was pared by 1 base and J by 6 bases, with 4 bases of the junction left unmatched. This CDR3 spans 16 amino acids. CDR1 is SGHVS, CDR2 FQNEAQ, per germline. The CDR3 loop is CASSLVGTGGGQPQHF. The CDR3 bases are TGTGCCAGCAGCTTAGTAGGGACAGGGGGCGGTCAGCCCCAGCATTTT. Drawing the rest from reference TRBV7-8 and TRBJ1-5, the complete variable domain is GAGVSQSPRYKVAKRGQDVALRCDPISGHVSLFWYQQALGQGPEFLTYFQNEAQLDKSGLPSDRFFAERPEGSVSTLKIQRTQQEDSAVYLCASSLVGTGGGQPQHFGDGTRLSIL.

The chain couples TRBV7-9 to TRBJ1-2; maybe TRBD1 (5 bases). The CDR3 sequence is 14 residues long. CDR1 and CDR2 from the germline V gene are SEHNR and FQNEAQ (reference sequence). Trimming removed 5 bases at V and 0 bases at J, with 10 bases between. The CDR3 DNA is TGTGCCAGCAGCCAAAGACAGTCTAACTATGGCTACACCTTC. The encoded protein is CASSQRQSNYGYTF.

In this sample, this clone turned up a few times. The rearrangement uses TRBV29-1 and TRBJ2-7; the match to TRBD1 covers 9 bases. Trimming took 5 bases from V and 2 from J; bases not matched to a gene: 4. CDR1 and CDR2 from the germline V gene are SQVTM and ANQGSEA. The CDR3 runs to 13 residues. The CDR3 DNA sequence: TGCAGCGTTCAAAGACAGGGGGCCTACGAGCAGTACTTC. Encoded protein: CSVQRQGAYEQYF.

This clone was counted a single time. The chain uses TRBV6-4 and TRBJ1-2; no reliable D call. V lost 2 bases to trimming and J lost 4 bases, with 5 bases between them. The CDR3 spans 12 residues. The germline gives CDR1 MRHNA, CDR2 SNTAGT. In nucleotides, the CDR3 is TGTGCCAGCAGTGACAGGCGCTATGGCTACACCTTC. Amino acid sequence: CASSDRRYGYTF.

The chain is built from TRBV6-6 and TRBJ2-1; tentatively, D is TRBD1 (5 bases). Germline CDR1 reads MNHNY; CDR2 reads SVGAGI (reference sequence). The CDR3 contains 14 residues. The V gene lost 5 bases and the J gene lost 2 bases, with 10 bases spanning the gap. The CDR3 protein is CASSLTDPYNEQFF. CDR3 sequence (DNA): TGTGCCAGCAGTCTGACAGACCCCTACAATGAGCAGTTCTTC.

The genes are TRBV4-1 and TRBJ2-2; tentative D call: TRBD1 (5 bases). The CDR3 length is 16 residues. With 1 base removed from V and 8 bases from J, the gap between germline ends came to 17 bases. CDR1 is MGHRA, CDR2 YSYEKL, per germline. CDR3 coding DNA: TGCGCCAGCAGCCAAGTGGGAACGGCCCCAGGGGGGGAGCTGTTTTTT. Amino acids: CASSQVGTAPGGELFF.

The V and J genes are TRBV18 and TRBJ2-3, with TRBD1 identical over 12 bases. With V trimmed by 6 bases and J by 2 bases, 18 bases remained unmatched. The CDR3 runs 20 residues. Germline V lookup: CDR1 KGHSH, CDR2 LQKENI. CDR3 coding DNA: TGTGCCAGCTCCCAAGGACCCGGGACAGGGGGCTCAGGGTACACAGATACGCAGTATTTT. It translates to CASSQGPGTGGSGYTDTQYF.

The chain employs TRBV6-5 and TRBJ1-6, with 9 bases matching TRBD1. Unmatched junction bases numbered 5, after V lost 6 bases and J lost 8 bases. CDR1 and CDR2 from the germline V gene are MNHEY and SVGAGI. The CDR3 covers 14 residues. The CDR3 here is CASSPGQGYSPLHF. CDR3 in DNA: TGTGCCAGCAGCCCGGGACAGGGATATTCACCCCTCCACTTT.

The genes are TRBV19 and TRBJ1-1, with D uncertain. V lost 7 bases and J 1 base, leaving 10 bases between the germline ends. The CDR3 sequence is 13 residues long. Per the germline V gene, CDR1 is LNHDA and CDR2 is SQIVND (reference sequence). The CDR3 loop reads CASISTANTEAFF. DNA for the CDR3: TGTGCCAGTATAAGTACGGCGAACACTGAAGCTTTCTTT.

The V call is TRBV27, the J call TRBJ2-7; 9 nucleotides line up with TRBD2. Germline-derived CDR1 and CDR2 are MNHEY and SMNVEV (reference sequence). CDR3 length equals 15 residues. V gave up 5 bases and J gave up 4 bases; unmatched junction bases: 9. The CDR3, as DNA: TGTGCCAGCAGTGGACCCGGGACTAGCTTTTACGAGCAGTACTTC. It encodes CASSGPGTSFYEQYF.

The V and J genes are TRBV3-1 (or the pseudogene TRBV3-2) and TRBJ2-2, with D uncertain. The CDR3 has 14 residues. V lost 6 bases to trimming and J lost 1 base, with 9 bases between them. Germline CDR1 and CDR2: LGHDT and YNNKEL (reference sequence). The chain's CDR3 is CASRPPGNTGELFF. CDR3 nucleotides: TGTGCCAGCAGGCCTCCGGGGAACACCGGGGAGCTGTTTTTT.

This clone was picked up one time. The rearrangement links TRBV2 to TRBJ1-5; D may be TRBD1 (5 bases). Trimming removed 1 base at V and 4 bases at J, with 8 bases between. Germline V gives CDR1 SNHLY, CDR2 FYNNEI. This CDR3 has 14 residues. The CDR3 loop is CASSEVSGNQPQHF. CDR3 nucleotide sequence: TGTGCCAGCAGTGAAGTGTCAGGGAATCAGCCCCAGCATTTT.

V usage is TRBV11-2 and J usage is TRBJ2-3; 7 bases agree with TRBD1. Germline lookup yields CDR1 SGHAT and CDR2 FQNNGV. The CDR3 spans 15 residues. The V segment lost 5 bases and the J segment 3 bases; nucleotides outside the gene matches: 8. The CDR3 sequence: CASSHDRVVTDTQYF. CDR3 coding DNA: TGTGCCAGCAGCCACGACAGGGTGGTGACAGATACGCAGTATTTT. The full variable domain, rest sourced from reference TRBV11-2 and TRBJ2-3, is EAGVAQSPRYKIIEKRQSVAFWCNPISGHATLYWYQQILGQGPKLLIQFQNNGVVDDSQLPKDRFSAERLKGVDSTLKIQPAKLEDSAVYLCASSHDRVVTDTQYFGPGTRLTVL.

The V gene is TRBV7-9, the J gene TRBJ2-1; 11 bases are shared with TRBD2. Germline trimming cut 2 bases from V and 4 bases from J; bases unmatched to any gene: 7. The CDR3 is 17 amino acids. Germline CDR1 reads SEHNR; CDR2 reads FQNEAQ (reference sequence). CDR3 in amino acids: CASSLPGTSGAYNEQFF. The CDR3 DNA reads TGTGCCAGCAGCTTACCCGGGACTAGCGGAGCTTACAATGAGCAGTTCTTC.

This clone is a singleton in its sample. V is TRBV7-9 and J is TRBJ2-7; the D gene is possibly TRBD1 (5 bases). V was clipped by 3 bases and J by 3 bases, with 9 bases between them. CDR1 and CDR2 (germline): SEHNR, FQNEAQ (reference sequence). The CDR3 loop spans 13 amino acids. CDR3: CASSLTEHYEQYF. Written as DNA, the CDR3 is TGTGCCAGCAGCTTGACAGAGCACTACGAGCAGTACTTC.

The chain is built from TRBV24-1 and TRBJ2-1; D may be TRBD2 (6 bases). The CDR3 runs to 15 residues. The V end lost 5 bases, the J end lost 0 bases, and 10 bases lay between the germline ends. Germline V CDR1 and CDR2: KGHDR, SFDVKD. For the CDR3, the DNA is TGTGCCACCAGTGGTGGAGGGGCCTCCTACAATGAGCAGTTCTTC. It codes for CATSGGGASYNEQFF.

This clone has just a few counts. Within the sample, other DNA sequences also encode this same CDR3. The rearrangement uses TRBV27 and TRBJ1-1; unclear D gene. CDR1 MNHEY and CDR2 SMNVEV come from the germline V gene (reference sequence). The CDR3 covers 13 residues. V lost 2 bases to trimming and J lost 0 bases, with 4 bases between them. The CDR3 DNA reads TGTGCCAGCAGTTTAGGACTGAACACTGAAGCTTTCTTT. Its protein is CASSLGLNTEAFF.

The CDR3 bases are TGTGCCAGCAGCCAAGAAAGAGCTAGCGGGGGCCCGTACAATGAGCAGTTCTTC. This encodes CASSQERASGGPYNEQFF. The chain links TRBV3-1 (or the pseudogene TRBV3-2) to TRBJ2-1; the match to TRBD2 covers 10 bases. Looked up from germline, CDR1 is LGHDT and CDR2 is YNNKEL (reference sequence). The J segment lost 4 bases and the V segment lost 0 bases, leaving 9 bases of the junction unmatched. The CDR3 runs to 18 residues.

The chain couples TRBV4-3 to TRBJ2-1, with D perhaps matching TRBD2 (5 bases). This CDR3 contains 15 residues. V was clipped by 0 bases and J by 6 bases, with 12 bases between them. The V gene's germline CDR1 is LGHNA and CDR2 YSLEER. The CDR3 sequence: CASSQDFRGGNEQFF. The CDR3 nucleotides are TGCGCCAGCAGCCAAGATTTTCGGGGTGGCAATGAGCAGTTCTTC.

The chain has TRBV18 and TRBJ2-6, with a possible D match to TRBD1 (6 bases). The V end lost 3 bases, the J end lost 1 base, and 13 bases lay between the germline ends. Germline V gives CDR1 KGHSH, CDR2 LQKENI. This CDR3 has 17 amino acids. The CDR3 loop is CASSPYRVKSGANVLTF. The DNA of the CDR3 is TGTGCCAGCTCACCTTACAGGGTGAAGTCTGGGGCCAACGTCCTGACTTTC.

This chain connects TRBV27 to TRBJ2-3; D perhaps matches TRBD1 (6 bases). The CDR3 is made up of 12 amino acids. The V gene lost 3 bases and the J gene lost 8 bases, with 9 bases spanning the gap. From germline, CDR1 is MNHEY and CDR2 SMNVEV (reference sequence). The CDR3 sequence: CASSLSGATQYF. CDR3 DNA: TGTGCCAGCAGTTTGTCAGGGGCTACGCAGTATTTT.

J is TRBJ1-4 and V is TRBV7-9; D remains ambiguous. The ends were cut back, 1 base at V and 7 bases at J, with 13 bases in the middle. The CDR3 length is 15 residues. Germline CDR1 SEHNR, CDR2 FQNEAQ (reference sequence). The CDR3 DNA reads as TGTGCCAGCAGCTTAGATTTCAGGAGAGGTGAAAAACTGTTTTTT. Amino acids: CASSLDFRRGEKLFF.

V usage is TRBV5-5 and J usage is TRBJ1-5; D is possibly TRBD1 (5 bases). CDR3 size: 15 residues. Germline V gene sequence: CDR1 SGHKS, CDR2 YYEKEE (reference sequence). Trimming cost V 0 bases and J 4 bases, with 11 bases left between them. CDR3 loop: CASSLDRGRNQPQHF. Here the CDR3 DNA reads TGTGCCAGCAGCTTGGACCGGGGCAGAAATCAGCCCCAGCATTTT.

The chain uses TRBV14 and TRBJ2-3; 12 bases line up with TRBD2. The V and J ends lost 0 bases and 4 bases, in that order; junction bases with no gene match: 2. Germline loops: CDR1 SGHDN, CDR2 FVKESK. The CDR3 is 16 residues long. The CDR3 bases are TGTGCCAGCAGCCAAGACGGGACTAGCGGGCCAGATACGCAGTATTTT. Encoded protein: CASSQDGTSGPDTQYF.

This clone was counted a single time. The rearrangement uses TRBV7-8 and TRBJ2-2; TRBD2 aligns across 10 bases. The trim removed 2 bases at V and 6 bases at J, leaving 9 bases unmatched. The CDR3 spans 17 residues. The germline CDR1 and CDR2 sequences are SGHVS and FQNEAQ. Written as DNA, the CDR3 is TGTGCCAGCAGCTTACGGGCTAGCGGGGGCAAATCCGGGGAGCTGTTTTTT. Protein sequence: CASSLRASGGKSGELFF.

CDR3 DNA sequence: TGTGCCAGCAGCCAAGGACAGGCCGCTAACTATGGCTACACCTTC. Its protein product is CASSQGQAANYGYTF. The chain couples TRBV7-9 to TRBJ1-2; 7 positions match TRBD1. Germline lookup yields CDR1 SEHNR and CDR2 FQNEAQ (reference sequence). The ends lost 5 bases at V and 0 bases at J; junction bases unmatched: 6. This CDR3 region has 15 residues.